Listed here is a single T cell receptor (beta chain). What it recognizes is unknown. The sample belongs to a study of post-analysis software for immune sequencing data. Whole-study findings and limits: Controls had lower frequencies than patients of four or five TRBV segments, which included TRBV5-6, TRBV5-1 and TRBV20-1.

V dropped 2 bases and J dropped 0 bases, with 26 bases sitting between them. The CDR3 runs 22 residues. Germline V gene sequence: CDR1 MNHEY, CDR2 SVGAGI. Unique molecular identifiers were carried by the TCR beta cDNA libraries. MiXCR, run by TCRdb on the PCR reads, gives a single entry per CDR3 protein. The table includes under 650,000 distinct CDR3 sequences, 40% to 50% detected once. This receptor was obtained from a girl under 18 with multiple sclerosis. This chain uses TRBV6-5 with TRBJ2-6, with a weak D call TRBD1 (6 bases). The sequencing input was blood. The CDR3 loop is CASSYLGPGQFMISSGANVLTF. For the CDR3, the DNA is TGTGCCAGCAGTTACCTCGGACCCGGACAGTTCATGATAAGCTCTGGGGCCAACGTCCTGACTTTC.